Described below is a single TCR beta chain sequence and its context. The data were taken from a study of T cell clones after liver transplantation. Study context: Three of eight recipients were HCV-positive; others had non-autoimmune, non-viral indications.

With V trimmed by 0 bases and J by 5 bases, 1 base remained unmatched. This CDR3 spans 14 amino acids. The V gene's germline CDR1 is MNHEY and CDR2 SMNVEV (reference sequence). The assay was immunoSEQ multiplex PCR, and TCRdb's table has in-frame clones only and misses some. This sample has under 20,000 clones, with 88% found just once. The V and J genes are TRBV27 and TRBJ1-2; TRBD1 matches at 9 bases. The sample here was CD8+ T cells from blood, taken before liver transplant. The clonotype was recovered from a human donor who received a liver transplant. CDR3 amino acids: CASSLSTGGYGYTF. As DNA, the CDR3 is TGTGCCAGCAGTTTATCGACAGGGGGGTATGGCTACACCTTC.